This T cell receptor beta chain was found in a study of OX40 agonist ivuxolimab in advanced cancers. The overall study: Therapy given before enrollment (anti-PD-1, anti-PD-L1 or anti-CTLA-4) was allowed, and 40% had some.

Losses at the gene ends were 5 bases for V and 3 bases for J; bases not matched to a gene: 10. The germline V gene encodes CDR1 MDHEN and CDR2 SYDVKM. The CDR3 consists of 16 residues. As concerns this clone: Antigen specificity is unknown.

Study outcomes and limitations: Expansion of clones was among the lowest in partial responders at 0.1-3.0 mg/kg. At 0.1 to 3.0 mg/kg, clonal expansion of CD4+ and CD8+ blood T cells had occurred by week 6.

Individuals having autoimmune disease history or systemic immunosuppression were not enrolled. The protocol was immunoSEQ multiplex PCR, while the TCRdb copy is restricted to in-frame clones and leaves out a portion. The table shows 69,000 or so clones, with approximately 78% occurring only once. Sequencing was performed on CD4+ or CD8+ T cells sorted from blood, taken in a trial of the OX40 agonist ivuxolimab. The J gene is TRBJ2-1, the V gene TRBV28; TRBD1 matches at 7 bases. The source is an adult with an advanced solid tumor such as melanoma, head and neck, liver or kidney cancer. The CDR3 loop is CASSLLPGQSYNEQFF. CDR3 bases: TGTGCCAGCAGTCTCCTTCCGGGACAGAGCTACAATGAGCAGTTCTTC. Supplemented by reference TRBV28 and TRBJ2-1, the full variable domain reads DVKVTQSSRYLVKRTGEKVFLECVQDMDHENMFWYRQDPGLGLRLIYFSYDVKMKEKGDIPEGYSVSREKKERFSLILESASTNQTSMYLCASSLLPGQSYNEQFFGPGTRLTVL.